Below are 27 T cell receptor beta chains sequenced from a single sample in a study of neurological immune-mediated disorders. MiXCR, run by TCRdb on the 5' RACE reads, gives a single entry per CDR3 protein. The sample records about 69,000 distinct CDR3 sequences, about 4.2% being singletons. The sequencing input was PBMCs. All receptors derive from a man in his thirties or forties with multiple sclerosis.

Many counts were recorded for this clonotype. This rearrangement joins TRBV20-1 to TRBJ1-5; 8 bases align to TRBD1. Germline V gene data show CDR1 as DFQATT and CDR2 as SNEGSKA (reference sequence). V shed 4 bases, J shed 6 bases, and the junction held 11 bases outside the gene matches. CDR3 length: 15 amino acids. CDR3 residues: CSAIRGQGFSQPQHF. The CDR3 coding sequence is TGCAGTGCTATACGTGGACAGGGCTTCTCTCAGCCCCAGCATTTT.

This clonotype was detected many times. CDR3 DNA sequence: TGCGCCAGCAGAATGGGCAGGGGCGACACTGAAGCTTTCTTT. Protein: CASRMGRGDTEAFF. The chain is built from TRBV5-1 and TRBJ1-1; the D gene is possibly TRBD1 (6 bases). The CDR3 is 14 residues long. CDR1 and CDR2 (germline): SGHRS, YFSETQ. V was shortened by 5 bases and J by 3 bases, with 14 bases between the two germline ends.

In its sample, this clonotype was seen many times. The chain couples TRBV7-2 to TRBJ2-2; D is unresolved. The CDR3 consists of 15 residues. V was shortened by 7 bases and J by 3 bases, with 15 bases between the two germline ends. Germline V gives CDR1 SGHTA, CDR2 FQGNSA. The CDR3 bases are TGTGCCAGCACCTACCTCCGCGACGACACCGGGGAGCTGTTTTTT. Amino acids: CASTYLRDDTGELFF.

Worth noting for this clonotype: The junction differs from germline at one of its ends, possibly a read error. The J gene is TRBJ1-5, the V gene TRBV5-1, with D hard to call. The germline CDR1 and CDR2 sequences are SGHRS and YFSETQ. The CDR3 totals 13 residues. CDR3 sequence reads: CASSLYPNEPQNF. As DNA, the CDR3 is TGCGCCAGCAGCTTGTATCCAAACGAGCCCCAGAATTTT.

This clonotype has a count of ten or more. The J gene is TRBJ2-5, the V gene TRBV29-1, with 10 bases lining up with TRBD1. Germline-derived CDR1 and CDR2 are SQVTM and ANQGSEA. The CDR3 loop spans 12 amino acids. V lost 7 bases and J lost 5; bases outside the gene matches: 4. The CDR3 loop reads CSASTGGETQYF. The DNA of the CDR3 is TGCAGCGCATCGACAGGGGGCGAGACCCAGTACTTC.

This clonotype occurred many times. The rearrangement uses TRBV5-1 and TRBJ2-7; TRBD2 is a possible D gene (5 bases). Germline V gives CDR1 SGHRS, CDR2 YFSETQ. V was shortened by 1 base and J by 5 bases, with 7 bases between the two germline ends. The CDR3 is made up of 12 amino acids. CDR3 sequence (DNA): TGCGCCAGCAGCTTGCCGGGAAACGAGCAGTACTTC. It is translated as CASSLPGNEQYF.

This clonotype was seen repeatedly, ten times or more. This chain connects TRBV4-1 to TRBJ1-1, with D tentatively TRBD1 (6 bases). V lost 2 bases and J 10 bases, leaving 26 bases between the germline ends. Germline CDR1 MGHRA, CDR2 YSYEKL. The CDR3 totals 17 residues. The CDR3: CASSQSGRGTGGQGAFF. The CDR3, as DNA: TGCGCCAGCAGCCAAAGCGGTCGGGGGACGGGGGGCCAGGGAGCTTTCTTT.

This clonotype was observed at least ten times. The CDR3 reads CASSRQGGREAFF. DNA for the CDR3: TGTGCCAGCAGCAGACAGGGGGGGAGAGAAGCTTTCTTT. This sequence joins TRBV11-2 and TRBJ1-1, with 9 bases aligning to TRBD1. J gave up 8 bases and V 5 bases, and 6 bases lay outside the gene matches. The CDR3 consists of 13 residues. Germline V CDR1 and CDR2: SGHAT, FQNNGV. The full variable domain, with the rest looked up from reference TRBV11-2 and TRBJ1-1, is EAGVAQSPRYKIIEKRQSVAFWCNPISGHATLYWYQQILGQGPKLLIQFQNNGVVDDSQLPKDRFSAERLKGVDSTLKIQPAKLEDSAVYLCASSRQGGREAFFGQGTRLTVV.

This clonotype was recorded a few times. The chain couples TRBV9 to TRBJ2-5; no definite D call. There are 15 residues in the CDR3. The germline gives CDR1 SGDLS, CDR2 YYNGEE. V was clipped by 4 bases and J by 5 bases, with 18 bases between them. The CDR3 protein is CASSSRPGFGETQYF. The CDR3 coding sequence is TGTGCCAGCAGCTCCCGACCAGGTTTCGGGGAGACCCAGTACTTC.

This clonotype has a count of ten or more. The chain joins TRBV6-6 to TRBJ2-7; the D call may be TRBD1 or TRBD2 (6 bases each). CDR1 MNHNY and CDR2 SVGAGI come from the germline V gene (reference sequence). Trimming removed 6 bases from V and 1 base from J, with 13 bases in between. The CDR3 is 14 amino acids. In DNA form, the CDR3 reads TGTGCCAGCAGATTACAGGGAGGTTCCTACGAGCAGTACTTC. This gives the protein CASRLQGGSYEQYF.

This clonotype turned up a few times. The chain combines TRBV27 with TRBJ2-1; 10 bases are shared with TRBD2. In germline, CDR1 is MNHEY, CDR2 SMNVEV (reference sequence). The CDR3 sequence is 15 residues long. The V gene end was trimmed by 2 bases and the J gene end by 4 bases; junction bases not matched to a gene: 2. The chain's CDR3 is CASSLGSGGYNEQFF. CDR3 nucleotide sequence: TGTGCCAGCAGTTTAGGTAGCGGGGGGTACAATGAGCAGTTCTTC.

This clonotype came up many times. This rearrangement joins TRBV12-3 or TRBV12-4 to TRBJ2-1; D not resolved. The V gene lost 3 bases and the J gene lost 6 bases, with 0 bases spanning the gap. The CDR3 is 10 residues long. The CDR3 here is CASSFNEQFF. The CDR3 DNA reads as TGTGCCAGCAGTTTCAATGAGCAGTTCTTC.

This clonotype has ten or more counts. The CDR3 nucleotides are TGCAGTGCTAGATCAACTAGCGGGGGGGCCGATACGCAGTATTTT. Amino acids: CSARSTSGGADTQYF. The gene calls are TRBV20-1 and TRBJ2-3; 13 positions match TRBD2. V trimming: 2 bases; J trimming: 6 bases; junction bases outside the gene matches: 5. The CDR3 contains 15 residues. Germline V gene sequence: CDR1 DFQATT, CDR2 SNEGSKA (reference sequence).

There are many counts of this clonotype. This sequence joins TRBV5-1 and TRBJ2-1, with D unresolved. Germline CDR1 reads SGHRS; CDR2 reads YFSETQ. V was trimmed by 0 bases and J by 0 bases, leaving 13 bases between them. This CDR3 has 17 amino acids. CDR3: CASSLGGISSSYNEQFF. For the CDR3, the DNA is TGCGCCAGCAGCTTGGGTGGGATTTCGAGCTCCTACAATGAGCAGTTCTTC.

The table lists this clonotype with many counts. The V and J genes are TRBV9 and TRBJ2-3; D gene ambiguous. CDR1 is SGDLS, CDR2 YYNGEE, per germline. Trimming shortened V by 4 bases and J by 2 bases, and 14 bases separated the two germline ends. This CDR3 is 15 amino acids long. CDR3 nucleotides: TGTGCCAGCAGCATACATGGATCCCTCACAGATACGCAGTATTTT. It codes for CASSIHGSLTDTQYF.

This clonotype showed up many times. The chain joins TRBV11-2 to TRBJ1-1, with D uncertain. The CDR3 runs to 15 residues. Germline loops: CDR1 SGHAT, CDR2 FQNNGV. Trimming left V 3 bases short and J 1 base short, with 12 bases between. The CDR3 reads CASSLGFTGNTEAFF. The CDR3 nucleotides read TGTGCCAGCAGCTTGGGGTTCACGGGGAACACTGAAGCTTTCTTT.

The CDR3 loop reads CASSERLAGGGNEQFF. The CDR3 DNA reads as TGTGCCAGCAGTGAAAGGCTAGCGGGGGGCGGGAATGAGCAGTTCTTC. The chain combines TRBV2 with TRBJ2-1; TRBD2 aligns across 11 bases. Germline-derived CDR1 and CDR2 are SNHLY and FYNNEI. CDR3 length: 16 residues. With V trimmed by 2 bases and J by 7 bases, 7 bases remained unmatched.

This clonotype was counted many times. DNA of the CDR3: TGTGCCAGCAGCCAAAATCTCCCTAAGGACAAGGAATGGGAGACCCAGTACTTC. Its protein product is CASSQNLPKDKEWETQYF. V gene TRBV3-1 combines with J gene TRBJ2-5; TRBD1 is a possible D gene (5 bases). Per the germline V gene, CDR1 is LGHDT and CDR2 is YNNKEL (reference sequence). The CDR3 has 18 residues. V lost 2 bases and J 5 bases, leaving 24 bases between the germline ends.

Ten or more counts support this clonotype. The chain employs TRBV6-8 and TRBJ2-3; D might be TRBD1 or TRBD2, each matching 5 bases. Per germline, CDR1 MNHGY and CDR2 SAAAGT. This CDR3 region has 14 residues. V was trimmed by 5 bases and J by 2 bases, leaving 11 bases between them. The CDR3 sequence is CASSRRGSTDTQYF. In DNA form, the CDR3 reads TGTGCCAGCAGTCGCCGGGGCTCCACAGATACGCAGTATTTT.

This clonotype was detected many times. The rearrangement joins TRBV5-1 to TRBJ2-1, with 8 nucleotides matching TRBD2. V dropped 4 bases and J dropped 0; count of bases not matched to a gene: 12. Germline CDR1 reads SGHRS; CDR2 reads YFSETQ. The CDR3 covers 18 residues. The CDR3 DNA is TGCGCCAGCAGCATCCCGGGGGGGCTTATTAGCTCCTACAATGAGCAGTTCTTC. Protein product: CASSIPGGLISSYNEQFF.

This clonotype was counted ten times or more. The V and J genes are TRBV29-1 and TRBJ1-2; D remains ambiguous. Germline CDR1 reads SQVTM; CDR2 reads ANQGSEA. V lost 2 bases and J 4 bases, leaving 14 bases between the germline ends. CDR3 length equals 14 residues. CDR3 sequence: CSVESGLGFYGYTF. The CDR3 nucleotides are TGCAGCGTTGAATCCGGGCTGGGTTTCTATGGCTACACCTTC.

This clonotype showed up many times. The J gene is TRBJ1-1, the V gene TRBV9; possibly TRBD1 for D (6 bases). Germline assignment: CDR1 SGDLS and CDR2 YYNGEE. The CDR3 contains 14 residues. Trimming removed 0 bases from V and 4 bases from J, with 10 bases in between. CDR3 protein: CASSVGGGATEAFF. The CDR3 DNA reads as TGTGCCAGCAGCGTAGGAGGGGGGGCCACTGAAGCTTTCTTT. Combining the CDR3 with reference TRBV9 and TRBJ1-1 gives the whole variable domain DSGVTQTPKHLITATGQRVTLRCSPRSGDLSVYWYQQSLDQGLQFLIQYYNGEERAKGNILERFSAQQFPDLHSELNLSSLELGDSALYFCASSVGGGATEAFFGQGTRLTVV.

This clonotype appeared many times. The rearrangement joins TRBV7-2 to TRBJ2-3; 12 positions agree with TRBD2. The V and J ends lost 5 bases and 4 bases, in that order; junction bases with no gene match: 7. This CDR3 has 16 amino acids. Germline V gives CDR1 SGHTA, CDR2 FQGNSA. CDR3 nucleotides: TGTGCCAGCAGCATGTCTAGCGGGGGGGGTGCAGATACGCAGTATTTT. Amino acid sequence: CASSMSSGGGADTQYF.

This clonotype was found many times. The rearrangement joins TRBV20-1 to TRBJ2-7, with 9 bases aligning to TRBD2. V lost 6 bases, J lost 6 bases, and 12 bases stayed unmatched. The germline V gene encodes CDR1 DFQATT and CDR2 SNEGSKA (reference sequence). The CDR3 loop spans 14 amino acids. The CDR3 loop reads CSATPGLAGFEQYF. The CDR3 region has the DNA TGCAGTGCAACCCCGGGACTAGCCGGCTTCGAGCAGTACTTC.

This clonotype has a count of ten or more. This sequence joins TRBV20-1 and TRBJ2-1; TRBD2 agrees at 8 bases. Germline values: CDR1 DFQATT, CDR2 SNEGSKA (reference sequence). The CDR3 runs to 15 residues. V dropped 0 bases and J dropped 5; count of bases not matched to a gene: 6. The CDR3 DNA reads as TGCAGTGCTAGAGATGGGCGGGGGGCTGACAATGAGCAGTTCTTC. It is translated as CSARDGRGADNEQFF.

V is TRBV20-1 and J is TRBJ1-2; D may be TRBD1 (5 bases). The CDR3 runs 13 residues. Germline values: CDR1 DFQATT, CDR2 SNEGSKA (reference sequence). The germline V and J ends were trimmed by 6 bases and 5 bases, with 16 bases remaining between them. CDR3 sequence: CSASLPGPYGYTF. The CDR3 DNA is TGCAGTGCCTCCCTCCCAGGGCCTTATGGCTACACCTTC.

Comment on this clonotype: This may stem from a read error, because a much larger clone lies one nucleotide away. This chain joins TRBV20-1 and TRBJ2-3; a weak D match, TRBD1 (6 bases). V lost 5 bases and J 2 bases, leaving 17 bases between the germline ends. Germline V gene sequence: CDR1 DFQATT, CDR2 SNEGSKA (reference sequence). The CDR3 consists of 15 residues. CDR3 sequence (DNA): TGCAGTGCTCAGACGGGGACAACTATCACAGATACGCAGTATTTT. Amino acid sequence: CSAQTGTTITDTQYF.